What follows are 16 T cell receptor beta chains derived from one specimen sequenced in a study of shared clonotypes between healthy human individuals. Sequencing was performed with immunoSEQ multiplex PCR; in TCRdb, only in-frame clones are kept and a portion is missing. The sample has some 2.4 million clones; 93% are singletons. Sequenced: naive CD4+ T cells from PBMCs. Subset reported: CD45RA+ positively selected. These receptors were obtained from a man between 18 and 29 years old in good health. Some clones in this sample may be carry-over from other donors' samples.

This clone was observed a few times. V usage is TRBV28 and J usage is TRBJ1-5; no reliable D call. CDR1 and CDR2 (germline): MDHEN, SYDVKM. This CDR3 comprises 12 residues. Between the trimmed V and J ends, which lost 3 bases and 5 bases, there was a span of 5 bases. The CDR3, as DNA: TGTGCCAGCAGTTTTGCAGATCAGCCCCAGCATTTT. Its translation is CASSFADQPQHF.

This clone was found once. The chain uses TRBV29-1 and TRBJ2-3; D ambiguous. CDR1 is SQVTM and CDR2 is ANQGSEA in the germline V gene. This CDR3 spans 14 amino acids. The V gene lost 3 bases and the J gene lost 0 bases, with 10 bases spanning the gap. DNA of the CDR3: TGCAGCGTTGAGTCCGCGACCAGCACAGATACGCAGTATTTT. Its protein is CSVESATSTDTQYF.

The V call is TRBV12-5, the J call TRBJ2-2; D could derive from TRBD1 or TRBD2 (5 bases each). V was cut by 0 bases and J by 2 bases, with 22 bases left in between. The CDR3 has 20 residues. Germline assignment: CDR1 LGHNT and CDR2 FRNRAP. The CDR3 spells CASGLVPWDGASFNTGELFF. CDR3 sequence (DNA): TGTGCTAGTGGTTTGGTACCCTGGGACGGAGCCTCATTTAACACCGGGGAGCTGTTTTTT.

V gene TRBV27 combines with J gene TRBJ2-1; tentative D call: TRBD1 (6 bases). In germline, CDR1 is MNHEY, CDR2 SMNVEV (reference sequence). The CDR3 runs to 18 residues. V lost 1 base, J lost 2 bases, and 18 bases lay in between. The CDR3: CASSLFSGARTPYNEQFF. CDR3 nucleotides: TGTGCCAGCAGTTTATTTTCAGGGGCTAGAACCCCCTACAATGAGCAGTTCTTC.

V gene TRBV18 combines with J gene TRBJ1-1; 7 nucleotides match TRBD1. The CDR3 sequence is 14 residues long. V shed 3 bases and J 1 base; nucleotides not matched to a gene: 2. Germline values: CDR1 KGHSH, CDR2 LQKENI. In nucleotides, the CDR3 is TGTGCCAGCTCACCGAACAGGGGGAACACTGAAGCTTTCTTT. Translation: CASSPNRGNTEAFF.

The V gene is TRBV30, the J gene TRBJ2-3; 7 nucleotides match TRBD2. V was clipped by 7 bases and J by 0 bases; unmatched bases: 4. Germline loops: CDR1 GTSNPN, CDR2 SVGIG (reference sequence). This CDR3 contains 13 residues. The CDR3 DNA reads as TGTGCCTCTACTAGCGAGAGCACAGATACGCAGTATTTT. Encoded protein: CASTSESTDTQYF.

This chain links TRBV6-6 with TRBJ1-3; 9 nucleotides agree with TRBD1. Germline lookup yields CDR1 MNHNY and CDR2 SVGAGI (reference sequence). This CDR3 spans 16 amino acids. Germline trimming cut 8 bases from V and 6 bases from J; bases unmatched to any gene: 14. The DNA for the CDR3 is TGTGCCAGCCGATACACAGGGGGCGCGAATGAAAACACCATATATTTT. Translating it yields CASRYTGGANENTIYF.

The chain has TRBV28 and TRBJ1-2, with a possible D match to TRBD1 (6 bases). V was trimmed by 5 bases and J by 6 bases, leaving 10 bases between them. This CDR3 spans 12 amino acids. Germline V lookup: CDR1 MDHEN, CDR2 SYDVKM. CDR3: CASSKAGDGYTF. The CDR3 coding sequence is TGTGCCAGCAGTAAGGCAGGGGATGGCTACACCTTC.

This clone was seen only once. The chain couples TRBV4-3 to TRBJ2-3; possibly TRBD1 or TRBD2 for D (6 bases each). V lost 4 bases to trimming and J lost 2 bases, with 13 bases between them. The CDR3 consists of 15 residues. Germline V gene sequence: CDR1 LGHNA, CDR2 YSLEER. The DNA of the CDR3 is TGCGCCAGCAGCCTAAGGGGGGTCTACACAGATACGCAGTATTTT. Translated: CASSLRGVYTDTQYF.

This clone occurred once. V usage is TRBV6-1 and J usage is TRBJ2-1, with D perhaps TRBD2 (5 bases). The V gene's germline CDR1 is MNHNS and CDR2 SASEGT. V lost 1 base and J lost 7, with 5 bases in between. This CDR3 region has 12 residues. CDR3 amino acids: CASSEGRNEQFF. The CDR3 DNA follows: TGTGCCAGCAGTGAAGGGAGGAATGAGCAGTTCTTC.

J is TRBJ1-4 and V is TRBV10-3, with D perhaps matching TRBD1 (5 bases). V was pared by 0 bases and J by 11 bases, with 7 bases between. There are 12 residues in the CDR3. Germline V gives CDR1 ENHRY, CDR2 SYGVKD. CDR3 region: CAISESGGKLFF. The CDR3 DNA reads TGTGCCATCAGTGAGTCCGGGGGGAAACTGTTTTTT.

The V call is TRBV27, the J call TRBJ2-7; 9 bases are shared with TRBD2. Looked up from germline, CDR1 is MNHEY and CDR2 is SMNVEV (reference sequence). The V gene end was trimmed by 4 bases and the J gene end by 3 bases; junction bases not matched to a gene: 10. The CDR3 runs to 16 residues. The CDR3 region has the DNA TGTGCCAGCAGTTCCCCCCGCGGGAGGGGTTACTACGAGCAGTACTTC. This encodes CASSSPRGRGYYEQYF.

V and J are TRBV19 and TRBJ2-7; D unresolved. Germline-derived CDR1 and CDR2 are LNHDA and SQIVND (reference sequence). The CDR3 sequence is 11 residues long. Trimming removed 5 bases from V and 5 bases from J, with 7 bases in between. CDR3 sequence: CASSLRNEQYF. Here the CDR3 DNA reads TGTGCCAGTAGTCTCCGAAACGAGCAGTACTTC.

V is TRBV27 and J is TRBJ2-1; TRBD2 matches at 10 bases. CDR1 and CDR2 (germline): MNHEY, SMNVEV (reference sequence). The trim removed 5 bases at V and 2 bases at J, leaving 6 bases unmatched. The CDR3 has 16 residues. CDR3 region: CASSTYGLAAYNEQFF. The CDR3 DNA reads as TGTGCCAGCAGTACCTACGGACTAGCGGCCTACAATGAGCAGTTCTTC.

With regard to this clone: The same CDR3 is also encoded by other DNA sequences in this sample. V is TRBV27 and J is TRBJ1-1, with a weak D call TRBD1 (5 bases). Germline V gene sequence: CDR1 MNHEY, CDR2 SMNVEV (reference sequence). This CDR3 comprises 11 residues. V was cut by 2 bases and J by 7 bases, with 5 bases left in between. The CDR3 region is CASSLRGEAFF. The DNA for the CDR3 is TGTGCCAGCAGTTTAAGGGGTGAAGCTTTCTTT.

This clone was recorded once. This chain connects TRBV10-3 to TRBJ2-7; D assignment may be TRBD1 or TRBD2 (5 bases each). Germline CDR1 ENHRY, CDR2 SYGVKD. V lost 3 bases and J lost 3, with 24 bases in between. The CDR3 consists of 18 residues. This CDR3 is CAISDPLAGTQKLYEQYF. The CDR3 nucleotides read TGTGCCATCAGTGACCCTCTAGCCGGGACCCAGAAACTCTACGAGCAGTACTTC.